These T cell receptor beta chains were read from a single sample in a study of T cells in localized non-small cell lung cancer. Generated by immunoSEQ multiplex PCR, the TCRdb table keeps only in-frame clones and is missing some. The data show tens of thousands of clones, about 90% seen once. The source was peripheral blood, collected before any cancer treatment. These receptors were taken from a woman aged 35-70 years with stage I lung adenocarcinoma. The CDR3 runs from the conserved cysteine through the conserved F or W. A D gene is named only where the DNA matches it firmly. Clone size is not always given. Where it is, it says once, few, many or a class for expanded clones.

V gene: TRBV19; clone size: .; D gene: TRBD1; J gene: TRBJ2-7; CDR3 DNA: TGTGCCAGAAAACAGGGACAGGCCTCCTACGAGCAGTACTTC; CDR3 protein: CARKQGQASYEQYF
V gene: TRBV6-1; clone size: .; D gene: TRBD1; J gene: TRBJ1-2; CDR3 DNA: TGTGCCAGCGTTCCGGGACAGCCTTATGGCTACACCTTC; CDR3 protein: CASVPGQPYGYTF
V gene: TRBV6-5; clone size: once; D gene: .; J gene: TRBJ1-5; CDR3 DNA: TGTGCCAGCAGTCGAATGAACAGGGGCAATCAGCCCCAGCATTTT; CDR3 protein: CASSRMNRGNQPQHF
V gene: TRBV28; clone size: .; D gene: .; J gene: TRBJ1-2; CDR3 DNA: TGTGCCAGCAGGTACGCCGGGGGGGGCGCCTATGGCTACACCTTC; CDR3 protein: CASRYAGGGAYGYTF
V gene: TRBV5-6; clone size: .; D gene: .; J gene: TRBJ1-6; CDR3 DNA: TGTGCCAGCAGCTTGTGGGTAGTCAATTCACCCCTCCACTTT; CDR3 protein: CASSLWVVNSPLHF
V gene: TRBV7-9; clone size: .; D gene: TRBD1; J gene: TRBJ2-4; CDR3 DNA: TGTGCCAGCAGCCAGTCAGGGGACAGTTCCAAAAACATTCAGTACTTC; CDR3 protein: CASSQSGDSSKNIQYF
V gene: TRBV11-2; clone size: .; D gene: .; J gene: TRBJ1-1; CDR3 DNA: TGTGCCAGCAGCCGAGGGGCCGGGGGCACTGAAGCTTTCTTT; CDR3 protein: CASSRGAGGTEAFF
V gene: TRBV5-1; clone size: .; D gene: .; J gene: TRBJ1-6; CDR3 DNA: TGCGCCAGCAGCAGCCGCGAGCCACCTTCACCCCTCCACTTT; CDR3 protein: CASSSREPPSPLHF
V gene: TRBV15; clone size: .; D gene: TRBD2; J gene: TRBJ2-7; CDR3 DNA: TGTGCCACCAGCAGAACGGTCGGCGGGGGGAACGAGCAGTACTTC; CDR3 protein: CATSRTVGGGNEQYF
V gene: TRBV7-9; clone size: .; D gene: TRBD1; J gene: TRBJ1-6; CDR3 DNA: TGTGCCAGCAGCTTAACGAGACAGGGGAATTCACCCCTCCACTTT; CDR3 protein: CASSLTRQGNSPLHF